The rows below give T cell receptor beta chains drawn from one sample of a study of T-cell reconstitution after alpha-beta-depleted transplantation in children. TCRdb itself ran the PCR reads through MiXCR, one entry per CDR3 protein. The sample lists a few hundred thousand distinct CDR3 sequences; approximately 11% were seen once. The sample was PBMCs, taken before TCRalphabeta/CD19-depleted stem cell transplant. The receptor source for this set is a child younger than two with acute myeloid leukemia, due to receive a stem cell transplant. Each CDR3 is given with its conserved first and last residue. D genes are given only for firm matches. Clone size is stated in some rows and not others, as once, few, many or a class when expanded.

size,D,V,J,CDR3,DNA
many,NA,TRBV28,TRBJ2-3,CASSPHGAATYTQYF,TGTGCCAGCAGTCCCCACGGGGCGGCCACTTATACGCAGTATTTT
many,NA,TRBV7-6,TRBJ1-3,CAIYSGNTIYF,TGTGCCATATACTCTGGAAACACCATATATTTT
few,NA,TRBV28,TRBJ1-2,CASSLTEMPYGYTF,TGTGCCAGCAGTTTGACAGAAATGCCTTATGGCTACACCTTC
many,NA,TRBV18,TRBJ2-1,CASSPQGEDNEQFF,TGTGCCAGCTCACCACAGGGGGAGGACAATGAGCAGTTCTTC
many,NA,TRBV20-1,TRBJ2-5,CSARGGRELKTQYF,TGCAGTGCTAGAGGAGGCCGGGAGTTGAAGACCCAGTACTTC
many,TRBD2,TRBV11-1,TRBJ2-3,CASSFRVAGSVGADTQYF,TGTGCCAGCAGCTTTCGGGTAGCGGGGTCCGTAGGGGCAGATACGCAGTATTTT
many,NA,TRBV6-2/TRBV6-3,TRBJ1-1,CATLRGGSTEAFF,TGTGCCACCTTGAGGGGTGGTAGCACTGAAGCTTTCTTT
many,NA,TRBV27,TRBJ1-1,CASSLRPELGTEAFF,TGTGCCAGCAGTTTACGTCCCGAATTAGGGACTGAAGCTTTCTTT
many,NA,TRBV28,TRBJ2-1,CASSSSSHREQFF,TGTGCCAGCAGTTCTTCTAGCCACAGAGAGCAGTTCTTC
many,NA,TRBV5-1,TRBJ2-2,CASSLPLHSTAGELFF,TGCGCCAGCAGCTTGCCCCTTCACAGTACCGCCGGGGAGCTGTTTTTT
many,TRBD2,TRBV6-2/TRBV6-3,TRBJ2-5,CASSIVRGGQETQYF,TGTGCCAGCAGTATCGTACGGGGGGGACAAGAGACCCAGTACTTC
many,NA,TRBV5-1,TRBJ1-1,CASSESGLLNTEAFF,TGCGCCAGCAGCGAGTCGGGCCTTCTGAACACTGAAGCTTTCTTT
many,TRBD1,TRBV27,TRBJ1-1,CASRPTGVNTEAFF,TGTGCCAGTCGGCCCACAGGGGTGAACACTGAAGCTTTCTTT
few,TRBD1,TRBV19,TRBJ1-5,CASSTRQGYQPQHF,TGTGCCAGTAGTACTAGACAGGGCTACCAGCCCCAGCATTTT
many,NA,TRBV12-3/TRBV12-4,TRBJ1-6,CASSLAGRVASPLHF,TGTGCCAGCAGTTTAGCGGGCAGGGTAGCTTCACCCCTCCACTTT
many,NA,TRBV7-2,TRBJ2-2,CASSPQTVNTGELFF,TGTGCCAGCAGCCCCCAGACAGTGAACACCGGGGAGCTGTTTTTT
many,TRBD2,TRBV7-3,TRBJ2-7,CATTSTSGRVYEQYF,TGTGCCACTACCTCGACGAGCGGGAGAGTATACGAGCAGTACTTC
many,TRBD1,TRBV19,TRBJ1-1,CASRPTGGTMNTEAFF,TGTGCCAGTAGACCCACAGGGGGCACCATGAACACTGAAGCTTTCTTT
many,NA,TRBV20-1,TRBJ2-5,CSGTGRLQETQYF,TGCAGTGGGACGGGTCGGCTTCAAGAGACCCAGTACTTC
many,NA,TRBV28,TRBJ2-7,CASSPPGTGLTSASYEQYF,TGTGCCAGCAGTCCGCCCGGGACAGGGCTGACTAGCGCTTCCTACGAGCAGTACTTC
many,NA,TRBV29-1,TRBJ2-5,CSVNHRQTQETQYF,TGCAGCGTTAACCACAGGCAGACTCAAGAGACCCAGTACTTC
many,NA,TRBV11-2,TRBJ1-2,CASSSPGQKLYGYTF,TGTGCCAGCAGCTCACCGGGACAAAAACTCTATGGCTACACCTTC
many,NA,TRBV15,TRBJ2-2,CATSMTRANTGELFF,TGTGCCACCAGCATGACTAGGGCGAACACCGGGGAGCTGTTTTTT
many,TRBD1,TRBV15,TRBJ2-7,CATSFRPGTGSREQYF,TGTGCCACCAGCTTTCGTCCCGGGACAGGTTCCCGAGAGCAGTACTTC
NA,NA,TRBV20-1,TRBJ1-2,CSAENGGGGYTF,TGCAGTGCTGAAAATGGGGGAGGTGGCTACACCTTC
many,NA,TRBV28,TRBJ1-1,CASRGGRGGTEAFF,TGTGCCAGCAGGGGAGGGAGAGGGGGCACTGAAGCTTTCTTT
many,TRBD2,TRBV25-1,TRBJ2-1,CASSEGASGRAGYNEQFF,TGTGCCAGCAGCGAGGGGGCTAGCGGGAGGGCCGGGTACAATGAGCAGTTCTTC
many,NA,TRBV5-1,TRBJ1-1,CASSRNGDPNTEAFF,TGCGCCAGCAGCCGGAATGGAGACCCGAACACTGAAGCTTTCTTT
few,NA,TRBV7-9,TRBJ1-5,CASSRVDSQPQHF,TGTGCCAGCAGCCGCGTGGACAGTCAGCCCCAGCATTTT
many,NA,TRBV5-5,TRBJ1-1,CASTSLGPGTEAFF,TGTGCCAGCACCTCACTAGGCCCGGGGACTGAAGCTTTCTTT
many,NA,TRBV9,TRBJ2-5,CASSAEGRSETQYF,TGTGCCAGCAGCGCGGAGGGACGGTCAGAGACCCAGTACTTC